This TCR beta chain derives from a study of spatial heterogeneity in lung cancer. Germline trimming cut 0 bases from V and 2 bases from J; bases unmatched to any gene: 6. The length of the CDR3 is 16 residues. Germline V gene lookup returns CDR1 ENHRY and CDR2 SYGVKD. Time point defined: blood at routine non-recurrence follow-up after resection. Unsorted samples of tumor, nontumor lung or frozen PBMC had their whole RNA sequenced. Unique molecular identifiers tagged every individual TCR cDNA molecule. Using its own MiXCR run on the 5' RACE reads, TCRdb lists one record per CDR3 protein. Of around 110,000 distinct CDR3 sequences listed, approximately 12% are singletons. This clonotype was seen only a few times.

The chain joins TRBV10-3 to TRBJ2-7; 8 bases fit TRBD1. The sequencing used PBMCs, collected at follow-up. This TCR was sampled from a male donor with early-stage non-small cell lung cancer. CDR3 in DNA: TGTGCCATCAGTGAGTCGGGAGGACAGGGCACCTACGAGCAGTACTTC. It translates to CAISESGGQGTYEQYF.